These 7 T cell receptor beta chains were all obtained from the same sample, sequenced in a study of blood T cell repertoires in COVID-19. Method: immunoSEQ multiplex PCR; TCRdb's copy keeps in-frame clones and lacks some. The sample has about 36,000 clones; over 75% are singletons. The sample comprised peripheral blood. The receptor set was obtained from a human donor in a cohort sampled during active COVID-19.

The chain is built from TRBV5-1 and TRBJ2-1; possible D gene TRBD2, 5 bases. Trimming cost V 7 bases and J 0 bases, with 11 bases left between them. Germline loops: CDR1 SGHRS, CDR2 YFSETQ. This CDR3 spans 14 amino acids. For the CDR3, the DNA is TGCGCCAGCCACCGGGGAAGCTCCTACAATGAGCAGTTCTTC. Encoded protein: CASHRGSSYNEQFF.

CDR3 protein: CATSEPGDYGYTF. The CDR3 DNA reads TGTGCCACCAGTGAGCCGGGGGACTATGGCTACACCTTC. The chain carries TRBV24-1 and TRBJ1-2; D might be TRBD1 (5 bases). This CDR3 is 13 amino acids long. Per germline, CDR1 KGHDR and CDR2 SFDVKD. The ends were cut back, 4 bases at V and 3 bases at J, with 8 bases in the middle.

The chain has TRBV28 and TRBJ2-7, with 9 bases fitting TRBD2. CDR3 length: 13 residues. Trimming removed 2 bases from V and 6 bases from J; junction bases left unmatched: 2. CDR1 and CDR2 from the germline V gene are MDHEN and SYDVKM. The CDR3 is CASSLAGGREQYF. The CDR3 DNA reads as TGTGCCAGCAGTTTAGCGGGAGGGCGCGAGCAGTACTTC.

The chain combines TRBV28 with TRBJ1-5, with D possibly matching TRBD1 (6 bases). Germline CDR1 is MDHEN and CDR2 is SYDVKM. Trimming stripped 6 bases from V and 5 bases from J, with 11 bases between. This CDR3 has 13 amino acids. CDR3: CASRGGVYQPQHF. Here the CDR3 DNA reads TGTGCCAGCAGAGGGGGAGTTTATCAGCCCCAGCATTTT.

The rearrangement uses TRBV2 and TRBJ2-5; 8 nucleotides line up with TRBD1. The length of the CDR3 is 13 residues. CDR1 and CDR2 (germline): SNHLY, FYNNEI. Trimming at V came to 6 bases and at J to 2 bases, leaving 2 bases not matched to a gene. The CDR3 DNA is TGTGCCAGCAGGGGGGACAGGCAAGAGACCCAGTACTTC. Translating gives CASRGDRQETQYF. Variable domain in full (rest from reference TRBV2 and TRBJ2-5): EPEVTQTPSHQVTQMGQEVILRCVPISNHLYFYWYRQILGQKVEFLVSFYNNEISEKSEIFDDQFSVERPDGSNFTLKIRSTKLEDSAMYFCASRGDRQETQYFGPGTRLLVL.

V is TRBV7-8 and J is TRBJ2-7, with 11 nucleotides matching TRBD2. With V trimmed by 3 bases and J by 3 bases, 7 bases remained unmatched. CDR1 is SGHVS and CDR2 is FQNEAQ in the germline V gene. CDR3 length equals 16 residues. CDR3 nucleotide sequence: TGTGCCAGCAGCTTGTTCATAGCGGGAGGGCTCTACGAGCAGTACTTC. It yields the protein CASSLFIAGGLYEQYF.

The J gene is TRBJ2-3, the V gene TRBV20-1; a weak D match, TRBD2 (6 bases). V was shortened by 6 bases and J by 1 base, with 14 bases between the two germline ends. Germline CDR1 reads DFQATT; CDR2 reads SNEGSKA (reference sequence). This CDR3 has 14 residues. The CDR3 region is CSASGGPRTDTQYF. In DNA, the CDR3 is TGCAGTGCCAGTGGAGGGCCCCGCACAGATACGCAGTATTTT.